These T cell receptor beta chains were read from a single sample in a study of shared clonotypes between healthy human individuals. TCRdb's table, derived via immunoSEQ multiplex PCR, lists solely in-frame clones and lacks some. This sample has millions of clones; about 95% occur once, and the top ten carry roughly 1.1%. Material: naive CD8+ T cells sorted from blood. The source of these receptors is a man between 18 and 35 years old in good health. Both conserved end residues are part of each CDR3. The D gene is left open where the match is weak. A clone size is listed for some rows: how often the clone was seen (once, few, many), or a class if it is expanded.

TRBJ2-7 NA NA TRBV11-1 TGTGCCAGCAGCTTCCTAGCTGACGAGCAGTACTTC CASSFLADEQYF
TRBJ2-1 NA TRBD2 TRBV4-3 TGCGCCAGCAGCCAAGATCCTTGGCGGGAGGCGCTATGGTCCTACAATGAGCAGTTCTTC CASSQDPWREALWSYNEQFF
TRBJ2-7 once TRBD2 TRBV19 TGTGCCAGTAGAGCGGCTAGCGGGGGCTACGAGCAGTACTTC CASRAASGGYEQYF
TRBJ2-7 NA NA TRBV7-8 TGTGCCAGCAGCCTACGGACAGAGTACGAGCAGTACTTC CASSLRTEYEQYF
TRBJ2-7 NA NA TRBV11-2 TGTGCCAGCAGCTTAGTACAGGGTGGCAACGAGCAGTACTTC CASSLVQGGNEQYF
TRBJ1-1 NA NA TRBV28 TGTGCCAGCAGTCCTCGGGGGGATACTGAAGCTTTCTTT CASSPRGDTEAFF
TRBJ2-1 NA NA TRBV4-3 TGCGCCAGCAGCCAAGAAGGCCTCCTCTCCTACAATGAGCAGTTCTTC CASSQEGLLSYNEQFF
TRBJ2-7 NA TRBD1 TRBV5-5 TGTGCCAGCAGCCCCGGGACAGTAACCTACGAGCAGTACTTC CASSPGTVTYEQYF
TRBJ2-1 NA NA TRBV7-8 TGTGCCAGCAGCTTAGCCCTGACCAGGGAGGCGAGCTCCTACAATGAGCAGTTCTTC CASSLALTREASSYNEQFF
TRBJ1-1 NA TRBD1 TRBV11-1 TGTGCCAGCAGCTTAGACGGAGGGGGCCCCGCTGAAGCTTTCTTT CASSLDGGGPAEAFF
TRBJ2-7 NA NA TRBV28 TGTGCCAGCAGTCACACCGGGAGCTCCTACGAGCAGTACTTC CASSHTGSSYEQYF
TRBJ2-7 NA NA TRBV6-1 TGTGCCAGCAGTGAGGGCAGGGGACCTTCCTACGAGCAGTACTTC CASSEGRGPSYEQYF
TRBJ2-7 once TRBD1 TRBV27 TGTGCCAGCAGTTGGACAGGTCTTGGCCACGAGCAGTACTTC CASSWTGLGHEQYF
TRBJ1-4 NA NA TRBV6-6 TGTGCCAGCAGCCCCCGGGTTAGTGAAAAACTGTTTTTT CASSPRVSEKLFF
TRBJ2-7 NA NA TRBV4-1 TGCGCCAGCAGCCAAGATACAATTTTGGAGGAGCAGTACTTC CASSQDTILEEQYF
TRBJ2-1 NA TRBD1 TRBV25-1 TGTGCCAGCAGTGACCGACAGGGGCTTCTCAGGTTCTTC CASSDRQGLLRFF
TRBJ2-7 NA NA TRBV5-1 TGCGCCAGCTCCTCGGGCTGGGGGTCCTACGAGCAGTACTTC CASSSGWGSYEQYF
TRBJ1-1 many TRBD1 TRBV2 TGTGCCAGCAGCGAGGGACAGGGAAACACTGAAGCTTTCTTT CASSEGQGNTEAFF
TRBJ1-6 NA NA TRBV7-9 TGTGCCAGCAGCTCCCTGTATAATTCACCCCTCCACTTT CASSSLYNSPLHF
TRBJ1-2 NA TRBD1 TRBV30 TGTGCCTGGAACCCGACAGGGGGCATCTATGGCTACACCTTC CAWNPTGGIYGYTF
TRBJ2-1 NA NA TRBV27 TGTGCCAGCAGTCAAGGGGGATTAGAGCAGTTCTTC CASSQGGLEQFF
TRBJ2-1 NA TRBD1 TRBV30 TGTGCCTGGAGTGTGGGGACAGGGGAGCACAATGAGCAGTTCTTC CAWSVGTGEHNEQFF
TRBJ2-3 NA TRBD1 TRBV27 TGTGCCAGCAGTTTAGGGACAGGGACGACAGATACGCAGTATTTT CASSLGTGTTDTQYF